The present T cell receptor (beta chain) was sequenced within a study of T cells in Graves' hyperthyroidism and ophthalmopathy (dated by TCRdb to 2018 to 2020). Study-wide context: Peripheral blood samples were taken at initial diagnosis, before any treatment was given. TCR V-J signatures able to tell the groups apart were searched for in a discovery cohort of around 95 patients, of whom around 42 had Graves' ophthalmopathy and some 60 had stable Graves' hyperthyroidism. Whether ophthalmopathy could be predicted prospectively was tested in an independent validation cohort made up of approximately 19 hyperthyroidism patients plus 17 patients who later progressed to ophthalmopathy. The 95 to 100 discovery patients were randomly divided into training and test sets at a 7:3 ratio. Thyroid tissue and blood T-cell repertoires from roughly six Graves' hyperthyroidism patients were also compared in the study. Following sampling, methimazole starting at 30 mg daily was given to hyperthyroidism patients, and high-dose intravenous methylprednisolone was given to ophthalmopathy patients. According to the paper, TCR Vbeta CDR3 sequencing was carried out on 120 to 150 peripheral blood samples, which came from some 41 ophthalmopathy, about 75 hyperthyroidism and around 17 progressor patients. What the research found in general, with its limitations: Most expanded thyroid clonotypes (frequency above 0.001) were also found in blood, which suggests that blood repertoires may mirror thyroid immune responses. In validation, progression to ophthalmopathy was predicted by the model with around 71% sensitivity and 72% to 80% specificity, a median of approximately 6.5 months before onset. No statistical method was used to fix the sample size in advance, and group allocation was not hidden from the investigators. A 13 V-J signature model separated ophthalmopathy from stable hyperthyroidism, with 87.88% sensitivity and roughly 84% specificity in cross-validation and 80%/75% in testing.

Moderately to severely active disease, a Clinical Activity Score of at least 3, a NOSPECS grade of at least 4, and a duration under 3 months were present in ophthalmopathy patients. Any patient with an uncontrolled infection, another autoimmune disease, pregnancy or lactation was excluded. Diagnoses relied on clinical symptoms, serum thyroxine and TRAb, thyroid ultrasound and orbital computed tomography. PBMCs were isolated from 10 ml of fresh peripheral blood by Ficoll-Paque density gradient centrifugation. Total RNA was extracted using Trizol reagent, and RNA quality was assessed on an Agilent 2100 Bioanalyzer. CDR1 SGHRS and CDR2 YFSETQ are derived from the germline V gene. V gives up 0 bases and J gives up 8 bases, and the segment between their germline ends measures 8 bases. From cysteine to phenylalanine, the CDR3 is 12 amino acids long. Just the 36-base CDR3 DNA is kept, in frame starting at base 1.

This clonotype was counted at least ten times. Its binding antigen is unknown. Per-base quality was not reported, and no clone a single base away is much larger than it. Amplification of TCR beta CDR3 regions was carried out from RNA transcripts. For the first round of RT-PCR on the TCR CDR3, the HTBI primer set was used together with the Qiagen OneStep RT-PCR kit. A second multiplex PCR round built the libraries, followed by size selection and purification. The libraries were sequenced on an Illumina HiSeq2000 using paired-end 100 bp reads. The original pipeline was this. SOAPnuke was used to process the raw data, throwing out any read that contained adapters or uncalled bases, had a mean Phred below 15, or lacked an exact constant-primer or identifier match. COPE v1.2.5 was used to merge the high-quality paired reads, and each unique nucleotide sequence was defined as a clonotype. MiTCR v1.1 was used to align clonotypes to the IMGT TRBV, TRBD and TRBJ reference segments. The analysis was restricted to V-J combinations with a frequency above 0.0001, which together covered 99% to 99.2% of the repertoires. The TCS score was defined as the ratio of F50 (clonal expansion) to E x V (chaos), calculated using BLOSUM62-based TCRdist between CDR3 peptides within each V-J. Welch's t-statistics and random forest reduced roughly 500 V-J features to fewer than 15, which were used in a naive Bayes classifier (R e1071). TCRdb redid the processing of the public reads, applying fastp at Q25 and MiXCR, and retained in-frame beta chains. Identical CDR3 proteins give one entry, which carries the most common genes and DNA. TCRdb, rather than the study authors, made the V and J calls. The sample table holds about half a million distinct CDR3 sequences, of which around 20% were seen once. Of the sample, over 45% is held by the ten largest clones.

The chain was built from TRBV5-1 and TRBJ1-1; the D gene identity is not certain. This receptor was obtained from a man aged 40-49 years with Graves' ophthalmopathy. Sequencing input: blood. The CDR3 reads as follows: CASSLEGREAFF. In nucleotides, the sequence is TGCGCCAGCAGCTTGGAAGGCAGGGAAGCTTTCTTT. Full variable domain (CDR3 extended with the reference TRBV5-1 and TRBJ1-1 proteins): KAGVTQTPRYLIKTRGQQVTLSCSPISGHRSVSWYQQTPGQGLQFLFEYFSETQRNKGNFPGRFSGRQFSNSRSEMNVSTLELGDSALYLCASSLEGREAFFGQGTRLTVV.